Sequencing of this T cell receptor (beta chain) was carried out in a study of blood T cells in healthy people across ages. PBMCs were isolated at a quantity of at least 7 million per sample. The total RNA that was extracted per sample amounted to at least 5 micrograms. A remark on this clonotype: Antigen specificity is unknown.

Study outcomes and limitations: The study found more naive CD4+ cells and higher diversity in long-lived than aged donors.

This CDR3 spans 14 amino acids. Per germline, CDR1 LGHDT and CDR2 YNNKEL (reference sequence). The V and J ends lost 3 bases and 11 bases respectively, with 19 bases between them. Through a sample-barcoded 5' primer and a J-beta primer mix, a second PCR was run for roughly 6 to 12 cycles. One entry per CDR3 protein, called by TCRdb with MiXCR from the 5' RACE reads. The profile shows about 1,500,000 distinct CDR3 sequences, approximately 30% of them singletons. This clonotype was sampled from a woman in her thirties in good health. V gene TRBV3-1 combines with J gene TRBJ2-5, with D perhaps given as TRBD1 or TRBD2 (5 bases each). The sequencing sample was made of blood. Here the CDR3 reads CASSQPGRYNEQYF. The DNA of the CDR3 is TGTGCCAGCAGCCAGCCGGGACGGTACAATGAGCAGTACTTC.